The 25 T cell receptor beta chains in this list originate from one sample, sequenced in a study of vaccination and CD4 T cells after COVID-19. These TCRs are of unknown antigen specificity. Treatment here: roughly 11-day PBMC culture with coronavirus spike peptide pools or control peptides (ViraFEST assay). With the Oncomine TCR Beta short-read assay, DNA from cultured CD4+ T cells was sequenced. TCRdb ran MiXCR on the PCR reads and lists one entry per CDR3 protein. Counted here are over 13,000 distinct CDR3 sequences, 51% occurring once; the ten biggest clones make up approximately 13%. Sequenced material: CD4+ T cells from blood, cultured in vitro. These receptors originate from a human donor who had recovered from COVID-19.

This chain joins TRBV15 and TRBJ1-5, with D possibly being TRBD1 (6 bases). The CDR3 covers 15 residues. In germline, CDR1 is LNHNV, CDR2 YYDKDF (reference sequence). Trimming left V 9 bases short and J 4 bases short, with 19 bases between. The CDR3 nucleotides read TGTGCCACGGGGATGCAGGGGCGAAGGAATCAGCCCCAGCATTTT. Protein: CATGMQGRRNQPQHF.

The chain has TRBV29-1 and TRBJ2-6, with D possibly TRBD1 on 5 matching bases. The V end lost 0 bases, the J end lost 0 bases, and 12 bases lay between the germline ends. The CDR3 covers 17 residues. Germline loops: CDR1 SQVTM, CDR2 ANQGSEA. CDR3 bases: TGCAGCGTTGAAGAGGGTCCAGGGCTCTCTGGGGCCAACGTCCTGACTTTC. It yields the protein CSVEEGPGLSGANVLTF.

The chain couples TRBV19 to TRBJ1-1; D might be TRBD1 (6 bases). CDR1 LNHDA and CDR2 SQIVND come from the germline V gene (reference sequence). The CDR3 is made up of 14 amino acids. V was trimmed by 7 bases and J by 3 bases, leaving 15 bases between them. This chain's CDR3 is CASIRGGAYTEAFF. CDR3 nucleotide sequence: TGTGCCAGTATCCGGGGGGGCGCGTACACTGAAGCTTTCTTT.

J is TRBJ2-3 and V is TRBV7-3, with TRBD1 identical over 9 bases. This CDR3 comprises 16 residues. V trimming: 5 bases; J trimming: 1 base; junction bases outside the gene matches: 7. CDR1 and CDR2 (germline): SGHTA, FQGTGA. The CDR3 nucleotides read TGTGCCAGCAGCCTGGACAGGGGTTGGGGCACAGATACGCAGTATTTT. Translation gives CASSLDRGWGTDTQYF.

The chain uses TRBV7-2 and TRBJ1-5, with D uncertain. This CDR3 region has 16 residues. The V and J ends lost 1 base and 6 bases respectively, with 16 bases between them. Germline V gives CDR1 SGHTA, CDR2 FQGNSA. The DNA of the CDR3 is TGTGCCAGCAGCTTAGTAAGGATTGCGGGAGGTCAGCCCCAGCATTTT. Its translation is CASSLVRIAGGQPQHF.

The chain has TRBV30 and TRBJ2-7; D is unresolved. The CDR3 spans 14 residues. The germline V gene encodes CDR1 GTSNPN and CDR2 SVGIG (reference sequence). Trimming pared 0 bases from V and 4 bases from J, leaving 13 bases between. CDR3 DNA: TGTGCCTGGAGTGTAGGCGGAATGGGATACGAGCAGTACTTC. Translation gives CAWSVGGMGYEQYF.

The chain links TRBV27 to TRBJ2-7; 9 nucleotides align to TRBD1. The CDR3 covers 15 residues. V trimming: 5 bases; J trimming: 2 bases; junction bases outside the gene matches: 7. CDR1 and CDR2 (germline): MNHEY, SMNVEV (reference sequence). CDR3 in amino acids: CASSPSTGGAYEQYF. CDR3 coding DNA: TGTGCCAGCAGTCCCTCGACAGGGGGGGCCTACGAGCAGTACTTC.

The chain is built from TRBV7-2 and TRBJ1-3, with a tentative D call TRBD1 (5 bases). Deletions cut 2 bases from V and 0 bases from J, with 11 bases between. Germline V gives CDR1 SGHTA, CDR2 FQGNSA. The CDR3 consists of 16 residues. The CDR3 protein is CASSLQGFSSGNTIYF. The CDR3 bases are TGTGCCAGCAGCTTACAGGGATTCAGCTCTGGAAACACCATATATTTT.

CDR3 loop: CASSWGQGGPLHF. In DNA, the CDR3 is TGTGCCAGCAGCTGGGGACAGGGAGGACCCCTCCACTTT. The chain uses TRBV7-2 and TRBJ1-6; 9 bases fit TRBD1. This CDR3 is 13 amino acids long. The germline V gene encodes CDR1 SGHTA and CDR2 FQGNSA. V lost 4 bases to trimming and J lost 12 bases; unmatched junction nucleotides: 4. Based on the CDR3 plus reference TRBV7-2 and TRBJ1-6, the full variable domain is GAGVSQSPSNKVTEKGKDVELRCDPISGHTALYWYRQSLGQGLEFLIYFQGNSAPDKSGLPSDRFSAERTGGSVSTLTIQRTQQEDSAVYLCASSWGQGGPLHFGNGTRLTVT.

The genes are TRBV6-1 and TRBJ1-2; D ambiguous. V was shortened by 7 bases and J by 9 bases, with 18 bases between the two germline ends. The CDR3 extends over 13 amino acids. CDR1 is MNHNS and CDR2 is SASEGT in the germline V gene. CDR3 in DNA: TGTGCCAGCAAAGCGTCAGGAGTAGATCGCTACACCTTC. Translation gives CASKASGVDRYTF.

The J gene is TRBJ2-2, the V gene TRBV5-4; no definite D call. Germline CDR1 reads SGHNT; CDR2 reads YYREEE (reference sequence). This CDR3 is 16 amino acids long. V gave up 2 bases and J gave up 0 bases, with 11 bases separating them. CDR3 sequence: CASSFGSYANTGELFF. The CDR3 coding sequence is TGTGCCAGCAGCTTCGGTAGCTACGCGAACACCGGGGAGCTGTTTTTT.

The CDR3 protein is CASSLPYGGYTF. CDR3 sequence (DNA): TGTGCCAGCAGCCTCCCTTACGGGGGCTACACCTTC. The rearrangement uses TRBV11-3 and TRBJ1-2; D is ambiguous. CDR3 length: 12 amino acids. Germline V gene data show CDR1 as SGHNT and CDR2 as YENEEA. V lost 5 bases and J lost 8, with 12 bases in between.

The chain uses TRBV6-1 and TRBJ1-1; possible D gene TRBD1, 5 bases. Trimming shortened V by 9 bases and J by 0 bases, and 8 bases separated the two germline ends. The CDR3 has 12 residues. Germline-derived CDR1 and CDR2 are MNHNS and SASEGT. For the CDR3, the DNA is TGTGCCAGTCGACAGTTGAACACTGAAGCTTTCTTT. This sequence encodes CASRQLNTEAFF.

The chain employs TRBV7-9 and TRBJ1-6; D is perhaps TRBD1 (6 bases). The CDR3 is 14 residues long. The V end was cut by 1 base, the J end by 7 bases, with 8 bases between. From germline, CDR1 is SEHNR and CDR2 FQNEAQ (reference sequence). The CDR3 coding sequence is TGTGCCAGCAGCTTAGGGGACACGAATTCACCCCTCCACTTT. Translation: CASSLGDTNSPLHF.

The V and J genes are TRBV5-1 and TRBJ1-6, with TRBD1 matching over 7 bases. The CDR3 extends over 15 amino acids. Germline lookup yields CDR1 SGHRS and CDR2 YFSETQ. V lost 4 bases and J lost 7; bases outside the gene matches: 8. CDR3 coding DNA: TGCGCCAGCAGCCCGCGACAGGGCGGGAATTCACCCCTCCACTTT. Its protein is CASSPRQGGNSPLHF.

The chain combines TRBV7-2 with TRBJ2-7; 11 nucleotides agree with TRBD1. This CDR3 has 16 residues. Germline assignment: CDR1 SGHTA and CDR2 FQGNSA. J was trimmed by 3 bases and V by 1 base; bases with no gene match: 5. Written as DNA, the CDR3 is TGTGCCAGCAGCTTAGGAGGGACAGGGGGTGGCTACGAGCAGTACTTC. As protein: CASSLGGTGGGYEQYF.

The gene calls are TRBV11-3 and TRBJ2-1; 10 bases fit TRBD2. This CDR3 comprises 16 residues. Germline assignment: CDR1 SGHNT and CDR2 YENEEA. Losses at the gene ends were 2 bases for V and 8 bases for J; bases not matched to a gene: 9. This chain's CDR3 is CASSLSAGGPSHEQFF. CDR3 sequence (DNA): TGTGCCAGCAGCTTATCAGCGGGGGGGCCTTCCCATGAGCAGTTCTTC.

The chain uses TRBV6-5 and TRBJ2-7; a possible D gene is TRBD1 (5 bases). CDR1 MNHEY and CDR2 SVGAGI come from the germline V gene. The CDR3 loop spans 14 amino acids. V shed 0 bases and J shed 4 bases, with 10 bases lying between them. The CDR3 sequence is CASSYSFQGYEQYF. The CDR3 DNA reads TGTGCCAGCAGTTACTCTTTCCAGGGTTACGAGCAGTACTTC.

A few counts support this clonotype. This rearrangement joins TRBV27 to TRBJ1-2; no definite D call. The CDR3 contains 13 residues. Germline assignment: CDR1 MNHEY and CDR2 SMNVEV (reference sequence). V lost 3 bases, J lost 4 bases, and 9 bases lay in between. In DNA form, the CDR3 reads TGTGCCAGCAGTTTCGAGGGTCGCTATGGCTACACCTTC. This gives the protein CASSFEGRYGYTF.

The rearrangement joins TRBV7-9 to TRBJ1-1; D not certain. The CDR3 length is 13 residues. Trimming removed 4 bases at V and 3 bases at J, with 9 bases between. Germline CDR1 and CDR2: SEHNR and FQNEAQ (reference sequence). This CDR3 reads CASSYQEYTEAFF. The DNA of the CDR3 is TGTGCCAGCAGCTACCAAGAGTACACTGAAGCTTTCTTT.

This chain uses TRBV25-1 with TRBJ2-3; D not resolved. This CDR3 spans 14 amino acids. V was trimmed by 4 bases and J by 3 bases, leaving 11 bases between them. Per germline, CDR1 MGHDK and CDR2 SYGVNS. The CDR3: CASSVQQRTDTQYF. The CDR3 DNA reads as TGTGCCAGCAGTGTCCAGCAAAGGACAGATACGCAGTATTTT.

This clonotype is a singleton in its sample. This sequence joins TRBV3-1 and TRBJ1-1; 7 bases align to TRBD1. This CDR3 region has 15 residues. The trim removed 1 base at V and 3 bases at J, leaving 5 bases unmatched. Germline-derived CDR1 and CDR2 are LGHDT and YNNKEL (reference sequence). The CDR3 reads CASSQGRQGDTEAFF. The CDR3 bases are TGTGCCAGCAGCCAAGGTCGGCAGGGGGACACTGAAGCTTTCTTT.

The chain couples TRBV7-3 to TRBJ2-3; D unclear. Trimming cost V 2 bases and J 0 bases, with 9 bases left between them. The CDR3 has 15 residues. Germline CDR1 and CDR2: SGHTA and FQGTGA. CDR3 sequence (DNA): TGTGCCAGCAGCTTACAGCCTTCTAGCACAGATACGCAGTATTTT. Translation: CASSLQPSSTDTQYF.

The CDR3, as DNA: TGTGCCAGCAGCATAGGACAGGGGGCCCTAACTAACTATGGCTACACCTTC. Amino acids: CASSIGQGALTNYGYTF. This chain joins TRBV7-9 and TRBJ1-2; 11 bases map to TRBD1. Germline CDR1 and CDR2: SEHNR and FQNEAQ (reference sequence). The CDR3 runs to 17 residues. J gave up 0 bases and V 5 bases, and 8 bases lay outside the gene matches.

The table lists this clonotype with a few counts. The V and J genes are TRBV7-2 and TRBJ2-1, with TRBD2 matching over 8 bases. After removal of 4 bases from V and 11 bases from J, the junction contained 13 bases not matched to a gene. This CDR3 is 15 amino acids long. CDR1 and CDR2 from the germline V gene are SGHTA and FQGNSA. The CDR3 reads CASSSGTQLADQQFF. Here the CDR3 DNA reads TGTGCCAGCAGCTCCGGGACACAACTAGCGGACCAGCAGTTCTTC.